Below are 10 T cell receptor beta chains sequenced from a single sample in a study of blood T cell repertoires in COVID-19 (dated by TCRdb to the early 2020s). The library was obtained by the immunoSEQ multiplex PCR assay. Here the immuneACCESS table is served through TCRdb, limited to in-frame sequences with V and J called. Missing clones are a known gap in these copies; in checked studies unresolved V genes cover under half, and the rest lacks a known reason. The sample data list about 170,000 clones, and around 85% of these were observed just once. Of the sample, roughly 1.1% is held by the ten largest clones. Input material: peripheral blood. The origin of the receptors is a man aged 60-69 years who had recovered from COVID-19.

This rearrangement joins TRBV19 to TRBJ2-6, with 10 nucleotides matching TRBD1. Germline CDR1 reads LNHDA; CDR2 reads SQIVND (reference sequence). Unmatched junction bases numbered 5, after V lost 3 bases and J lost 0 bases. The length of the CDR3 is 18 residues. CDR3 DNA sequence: TGTGCCAGTAGTATTTCGGGACAGGGGTTCTCTGGGGCCAACGTCCTGACTTTC. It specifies CASSISGQGFSGANVLTF.

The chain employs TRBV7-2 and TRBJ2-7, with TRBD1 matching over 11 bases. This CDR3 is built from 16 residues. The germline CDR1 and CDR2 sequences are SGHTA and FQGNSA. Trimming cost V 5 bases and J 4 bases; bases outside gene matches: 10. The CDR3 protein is CASSMNRDRGGYEQYF. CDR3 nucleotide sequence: TGTGCCAGCAGCATGAACCGGGACAGGGGGGGTTACGAGCAGTACTTC.

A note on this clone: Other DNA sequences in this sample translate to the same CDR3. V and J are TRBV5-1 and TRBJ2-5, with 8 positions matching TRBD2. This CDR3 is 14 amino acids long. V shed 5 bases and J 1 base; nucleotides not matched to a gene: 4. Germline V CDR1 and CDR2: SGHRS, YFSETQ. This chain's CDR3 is CASRPTSGQETQYF. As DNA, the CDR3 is TGCGCCAGCAGACCAACTAGCGGCCAAGAGACCCAGTACTTC.

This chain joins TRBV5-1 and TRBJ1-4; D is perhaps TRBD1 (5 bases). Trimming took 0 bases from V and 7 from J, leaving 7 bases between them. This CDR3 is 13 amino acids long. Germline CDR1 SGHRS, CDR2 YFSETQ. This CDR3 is CASSLGTSEKLFF. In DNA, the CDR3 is TGCGCCAGCAGCTTGGGGACAAGTGAAAAACTGTTTTTT.

CDR3 protein: CAWSSKAFRPYGYTF. The DNA of the CDR3 is TGTGCCTGGAGCAGCAAGGCTTTCAGGCCCTATGGCTACACCTTC. The chain couples TRBV30 to TRBJ1-2; D not resolved. The CDR3 loop spans 15 amino acids. V was cut by 3 bases and J by 4 bases, with 18 bases left in between. Germline V gene sequence: CDR1 GTSNPN, CDR2 SVGIG (reference sequence).

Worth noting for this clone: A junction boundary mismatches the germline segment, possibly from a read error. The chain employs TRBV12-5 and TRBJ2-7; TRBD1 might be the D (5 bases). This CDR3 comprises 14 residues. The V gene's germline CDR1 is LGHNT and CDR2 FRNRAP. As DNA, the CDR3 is TGTGCTAGTTCCCGGCCCCACGTTGACAGCCACGAACACTTC. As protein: CASSRPHVDSHEHF.

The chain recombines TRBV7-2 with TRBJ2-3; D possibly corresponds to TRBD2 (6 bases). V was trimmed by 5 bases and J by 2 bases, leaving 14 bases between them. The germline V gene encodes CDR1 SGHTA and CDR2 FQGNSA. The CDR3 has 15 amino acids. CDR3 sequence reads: CASSRQASATDTQYF. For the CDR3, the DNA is TGTGCCAGCAGCCGCCAGGCTAGCGCCACAGATACGCAGTATTTT.

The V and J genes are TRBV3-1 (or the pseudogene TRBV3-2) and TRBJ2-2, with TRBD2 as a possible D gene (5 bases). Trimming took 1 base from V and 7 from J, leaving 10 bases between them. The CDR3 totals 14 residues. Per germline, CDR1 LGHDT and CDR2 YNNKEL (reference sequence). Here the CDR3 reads CASSQGVSGGELFF. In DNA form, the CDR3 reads TGTGCCAGCAGCCAAGGGGTCAGCGGCGGGGAGCTGTTTTTT.

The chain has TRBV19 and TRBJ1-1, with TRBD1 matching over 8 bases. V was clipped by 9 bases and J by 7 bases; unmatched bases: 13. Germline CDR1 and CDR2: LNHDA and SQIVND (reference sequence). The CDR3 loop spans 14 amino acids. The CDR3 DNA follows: TGTGCCAGCTCCGCAACAGGGGGGTACAGTGAAGCTTTCTTT. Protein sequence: CASSATGGYSEAFF.

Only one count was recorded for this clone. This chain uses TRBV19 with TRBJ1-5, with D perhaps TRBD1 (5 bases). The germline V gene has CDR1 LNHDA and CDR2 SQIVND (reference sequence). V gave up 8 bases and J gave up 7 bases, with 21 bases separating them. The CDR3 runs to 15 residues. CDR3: CASSPGQGGWQPQHF. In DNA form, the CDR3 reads TGTGCCAGTTCCCCCGGGCAGGGTGGTTGGCAGCCCCAGCATTTT.